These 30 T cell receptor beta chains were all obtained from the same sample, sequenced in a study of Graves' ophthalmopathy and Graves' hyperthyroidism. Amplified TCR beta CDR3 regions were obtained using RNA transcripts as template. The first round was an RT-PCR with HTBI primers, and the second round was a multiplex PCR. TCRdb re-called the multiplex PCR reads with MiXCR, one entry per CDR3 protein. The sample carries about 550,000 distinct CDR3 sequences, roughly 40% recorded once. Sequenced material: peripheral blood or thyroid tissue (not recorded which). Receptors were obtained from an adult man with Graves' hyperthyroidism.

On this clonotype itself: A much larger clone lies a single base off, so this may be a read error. The CDR3 here is CSARPWAGVSYEQYF. The DNA of the CDR3 is TGCAGTGCTAGACCGTGGGCAGGGGTTTCCTACGAGCAGTACTTC. This chain uses TRBV20-1 with TRBJ2-7; D might be TRBD1 (6 bases). The CDR3 has 15 amino acids. CDR1 is DFQATT and CDR2 is SNEGSKA in the germline V gene (reference sequence). Deletions cut 2 bases from V and 1 base from J, with 15 bases between.

DNA of the CDR3: TGCAGCGTTGACCGGACAGGAGGATACGAGCAGTACTTC. It specifies CSVDRTGGYEQYF. The chain couples TRBV29-1 to TRBJ2-7, with 7 bases that match TRBD1. The CDR3 has 13 amino acids. The V gene's germline CDR1 is SQVTM and CDR2 ANQGSEA. J was trimmed by 4 bases and V by 3 bases; bases with no gene match: 6.

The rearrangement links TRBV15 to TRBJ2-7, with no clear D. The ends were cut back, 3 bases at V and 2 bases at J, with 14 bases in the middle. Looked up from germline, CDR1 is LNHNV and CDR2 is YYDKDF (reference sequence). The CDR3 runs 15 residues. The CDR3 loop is CATSSATDGPYEQYF. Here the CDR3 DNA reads TGTGCCACCAGCAGTGCCACGGACGGTCCCTACGAGCAGTACTTC.

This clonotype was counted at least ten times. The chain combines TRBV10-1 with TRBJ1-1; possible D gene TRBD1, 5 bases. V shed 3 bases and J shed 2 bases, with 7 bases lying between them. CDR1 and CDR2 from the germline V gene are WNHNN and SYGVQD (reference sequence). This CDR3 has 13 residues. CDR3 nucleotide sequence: TGCGCCAGCAGTGATGGGGGAAACACTGAAGCTTTCTTT. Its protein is CASSDGGNTEAFF.

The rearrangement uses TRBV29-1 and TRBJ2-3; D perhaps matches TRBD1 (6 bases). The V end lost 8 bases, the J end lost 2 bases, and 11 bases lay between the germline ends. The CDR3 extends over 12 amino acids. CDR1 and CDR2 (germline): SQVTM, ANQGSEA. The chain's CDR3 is CSFEGVTDTQYF. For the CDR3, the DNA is TGCAGCTTCGAGGGGGTCACAGATACGCAGTATTTT.

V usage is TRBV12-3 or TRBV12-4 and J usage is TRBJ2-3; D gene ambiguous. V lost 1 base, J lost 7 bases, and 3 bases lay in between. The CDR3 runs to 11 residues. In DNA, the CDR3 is TGTGCCAGCAGTTTAGGGCATACGCAGTATTTT. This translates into CASSLGHTQYF.

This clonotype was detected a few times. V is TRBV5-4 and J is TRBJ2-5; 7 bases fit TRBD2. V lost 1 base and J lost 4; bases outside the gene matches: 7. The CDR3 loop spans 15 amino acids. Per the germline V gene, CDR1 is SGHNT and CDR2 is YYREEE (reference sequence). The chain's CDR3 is CASSLSAGERETQYF. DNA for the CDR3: TGTGCCAGCAGCTTGAGCGCGGGAGAGAGAGAGACCCAGTACTTC.

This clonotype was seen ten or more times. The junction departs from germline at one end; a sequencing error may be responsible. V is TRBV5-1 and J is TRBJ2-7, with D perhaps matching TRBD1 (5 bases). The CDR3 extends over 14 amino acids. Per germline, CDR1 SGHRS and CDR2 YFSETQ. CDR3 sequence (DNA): TGTGCCAGCAGCCCCGACAGTACAACCTACGAGCAGTACTTC. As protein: CASSPDSTTYEQYF.

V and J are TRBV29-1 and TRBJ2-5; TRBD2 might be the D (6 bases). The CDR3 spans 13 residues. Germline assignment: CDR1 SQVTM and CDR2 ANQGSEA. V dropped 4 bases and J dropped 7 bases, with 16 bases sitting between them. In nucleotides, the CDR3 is TGCAGCGTTGTTGGTCGGGAGTTGGGGACCCAGTACTTC. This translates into CSVVGRELGTQYF.

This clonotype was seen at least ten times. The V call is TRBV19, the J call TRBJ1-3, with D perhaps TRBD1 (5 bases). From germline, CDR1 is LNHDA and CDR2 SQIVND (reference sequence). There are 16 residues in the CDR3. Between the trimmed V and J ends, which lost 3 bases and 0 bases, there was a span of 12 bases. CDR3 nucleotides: TGTGCCAGTAGTATCGGGGGTCCGATCTCTGGAAACACCATATATTTT. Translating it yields CASSIGGPISGNTIYF.

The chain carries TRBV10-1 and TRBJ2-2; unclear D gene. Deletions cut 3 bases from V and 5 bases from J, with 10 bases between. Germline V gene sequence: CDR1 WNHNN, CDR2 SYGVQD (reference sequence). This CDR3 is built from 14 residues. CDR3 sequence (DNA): TGCGCCAGCAGTGATCTGGACCAAACCGGGGAGCTGTTTTTT. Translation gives CASSDLDQTGELFF.

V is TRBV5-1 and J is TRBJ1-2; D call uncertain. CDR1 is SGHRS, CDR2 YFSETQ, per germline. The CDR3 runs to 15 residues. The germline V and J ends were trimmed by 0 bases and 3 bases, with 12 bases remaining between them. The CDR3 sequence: CASSLAPGMDYGYTF. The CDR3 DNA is TGCGCCAGCAGCTTGGCCCCGGGGATGGACTATGGCTACACCTTC.

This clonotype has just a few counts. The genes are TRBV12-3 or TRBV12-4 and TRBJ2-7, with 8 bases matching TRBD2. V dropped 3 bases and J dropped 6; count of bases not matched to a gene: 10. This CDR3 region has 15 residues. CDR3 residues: CASSLGGGAGAEQYF. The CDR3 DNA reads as TGTGCCAGCAGTTTGGGGGGGGGAGCGGGAGCCGAGCAGTACTTC.

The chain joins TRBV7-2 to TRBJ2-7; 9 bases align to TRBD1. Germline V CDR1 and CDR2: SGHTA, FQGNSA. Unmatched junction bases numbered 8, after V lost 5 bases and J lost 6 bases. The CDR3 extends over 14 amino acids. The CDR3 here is CASSEPGTGLEQYF. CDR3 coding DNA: TGTGCCAGCAGCGAACCCGGGACAGGGCTCGAGCAGTACTTC.

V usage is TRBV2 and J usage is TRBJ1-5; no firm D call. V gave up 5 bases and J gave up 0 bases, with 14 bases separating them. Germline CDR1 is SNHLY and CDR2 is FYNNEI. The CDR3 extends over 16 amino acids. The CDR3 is CASSLRGRVSNQPQHF. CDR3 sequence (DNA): TGTGCCAGCAGTCTCCGGGGAAGGGTTAGCAATCAGCCCCAGCATTTT.

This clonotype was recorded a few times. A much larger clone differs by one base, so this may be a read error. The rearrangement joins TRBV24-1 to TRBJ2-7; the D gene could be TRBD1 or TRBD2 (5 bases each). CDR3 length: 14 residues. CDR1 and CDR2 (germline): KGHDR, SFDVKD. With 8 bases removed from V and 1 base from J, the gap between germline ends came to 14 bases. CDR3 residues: CATNGDGSSYEQYF. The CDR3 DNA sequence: TGTGCCACCAATGGGGACGGTTCGTCCTACGAGCAGTACTTC.

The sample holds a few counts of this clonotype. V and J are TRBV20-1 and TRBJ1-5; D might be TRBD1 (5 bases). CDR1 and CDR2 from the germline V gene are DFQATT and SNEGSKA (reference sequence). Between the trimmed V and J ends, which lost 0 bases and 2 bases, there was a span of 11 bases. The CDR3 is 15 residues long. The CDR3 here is CSARDPGPGNQPQHF. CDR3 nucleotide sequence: TGCAGTGCTAGAGATCCAGGGCCGGGCAATCAGCCCCAGCATTTT.

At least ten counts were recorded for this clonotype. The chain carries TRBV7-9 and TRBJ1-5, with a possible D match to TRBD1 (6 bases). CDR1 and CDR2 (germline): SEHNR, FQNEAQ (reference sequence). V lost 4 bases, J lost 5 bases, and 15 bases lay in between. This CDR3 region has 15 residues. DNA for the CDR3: TGTGCCAGCAGCTCAGGGGAGGGTAGGTATCAGCCCCAGCATTTT. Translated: CASSSGEGRYQPQHF.

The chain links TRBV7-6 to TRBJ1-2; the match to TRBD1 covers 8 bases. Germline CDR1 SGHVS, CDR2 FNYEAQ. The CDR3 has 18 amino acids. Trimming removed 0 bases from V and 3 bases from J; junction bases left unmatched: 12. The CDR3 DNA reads TGTGCCAGCAGCTTAGCAGGTAGTGGTTTGGGACAGGACTATGGCTACACCTTC. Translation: CASSLAGSGLGQDYGYTF.

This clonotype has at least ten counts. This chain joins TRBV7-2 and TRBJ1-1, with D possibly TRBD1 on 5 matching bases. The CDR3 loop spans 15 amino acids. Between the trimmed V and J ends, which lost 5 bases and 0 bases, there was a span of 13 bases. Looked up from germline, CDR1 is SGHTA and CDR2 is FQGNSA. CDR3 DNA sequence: TGTGCCAGCAGCCGACAGAGTGGGGTGAACACTGAAGCTTTCTTT. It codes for CASSRQSGVNTEAFF.

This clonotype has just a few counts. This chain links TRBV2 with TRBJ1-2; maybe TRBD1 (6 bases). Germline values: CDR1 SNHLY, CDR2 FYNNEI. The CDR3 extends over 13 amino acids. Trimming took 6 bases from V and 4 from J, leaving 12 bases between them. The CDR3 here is CASRQTGPYGYTF. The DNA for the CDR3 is TGTGCCAGCAGACAGACAGGACCCTATGGCTACACCTTC.

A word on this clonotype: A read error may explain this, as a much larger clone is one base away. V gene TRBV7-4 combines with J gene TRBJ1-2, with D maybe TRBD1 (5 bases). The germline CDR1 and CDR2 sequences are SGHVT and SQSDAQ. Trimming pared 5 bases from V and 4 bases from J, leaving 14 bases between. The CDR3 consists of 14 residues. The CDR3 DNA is TGTGCCAGCAGCCAACCGGGACGGAGCTATGGCTACACCTTC. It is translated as CASSQPGRSYGYTF.

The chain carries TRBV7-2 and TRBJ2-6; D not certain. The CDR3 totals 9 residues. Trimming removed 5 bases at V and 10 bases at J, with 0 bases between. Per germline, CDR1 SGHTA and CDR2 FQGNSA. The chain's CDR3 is CASSNVLTF. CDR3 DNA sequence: TGTGCCAGCAGCAACGTCCTGACTTTC. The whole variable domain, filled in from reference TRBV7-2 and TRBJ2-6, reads GAGVSQSPSNKVTEKGKDVELRCDPISGHTALYWYRQSLGQGLEFLIYFQGNSAPDKSGLPSDRFSAERTGGSVSTLTIQRTQQEDSAVYLCASSNVLTFGAGSRLTVL.

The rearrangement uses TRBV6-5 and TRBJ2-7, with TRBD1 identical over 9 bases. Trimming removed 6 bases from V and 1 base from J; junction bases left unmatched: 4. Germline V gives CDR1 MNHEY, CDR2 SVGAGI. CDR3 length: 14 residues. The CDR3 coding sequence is TGTGCCAGCAGATGGGACAGGGCTTCCTACGAGCAGTACTTC. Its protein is CASRWDRASYEQYF.

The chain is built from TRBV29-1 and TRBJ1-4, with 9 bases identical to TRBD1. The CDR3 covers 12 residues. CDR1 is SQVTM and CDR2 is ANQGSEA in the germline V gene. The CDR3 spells CTGTGGGEKLFF. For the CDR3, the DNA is TGCACCGGAACAGGGGGCGGCGAAAAACTGTTTTTT.

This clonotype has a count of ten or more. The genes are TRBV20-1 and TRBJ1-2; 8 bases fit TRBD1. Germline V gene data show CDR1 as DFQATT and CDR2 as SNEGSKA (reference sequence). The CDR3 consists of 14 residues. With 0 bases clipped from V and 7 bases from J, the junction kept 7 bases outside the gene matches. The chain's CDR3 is CSARDQGAVVGYTF. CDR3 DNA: TGCAGTGCTAGAGATCAGGGGGCGGTCGTTGGCTACACCTTC.

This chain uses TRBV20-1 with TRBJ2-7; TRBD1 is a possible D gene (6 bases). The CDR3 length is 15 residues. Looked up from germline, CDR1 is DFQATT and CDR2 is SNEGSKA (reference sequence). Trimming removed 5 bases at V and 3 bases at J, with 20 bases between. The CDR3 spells CSAVDTGRGRYEQYF. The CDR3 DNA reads TGCAGTGCTGTCGATACGGGCAGGGGACGCTACGAGCAGTACTTC.

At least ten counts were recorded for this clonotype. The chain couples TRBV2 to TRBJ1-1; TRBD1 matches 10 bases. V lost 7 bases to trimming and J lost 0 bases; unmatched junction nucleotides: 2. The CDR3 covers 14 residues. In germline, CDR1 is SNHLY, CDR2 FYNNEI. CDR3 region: CASKGTGVNTEAFF. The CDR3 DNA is TGTGCCAGCAAAGGGACAGGGGTGAACACTGAAGCTTTCTTT.

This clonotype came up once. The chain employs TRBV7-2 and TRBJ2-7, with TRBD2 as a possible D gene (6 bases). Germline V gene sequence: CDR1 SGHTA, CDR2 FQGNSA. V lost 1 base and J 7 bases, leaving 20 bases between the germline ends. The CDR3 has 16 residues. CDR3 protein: CASSLVAGIVSREQYF. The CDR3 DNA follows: TGTGCCAGCAGCTTAGTGGCGGGAATAGTGTCCCGAGAGCAGTACTTC.

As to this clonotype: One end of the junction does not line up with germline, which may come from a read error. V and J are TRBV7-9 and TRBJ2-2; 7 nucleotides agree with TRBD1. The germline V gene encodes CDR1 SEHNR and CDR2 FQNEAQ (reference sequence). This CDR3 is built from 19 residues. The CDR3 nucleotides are TGCGCCAGCAGCTTACGAGGATCCGGGACAGAGGCGAACACCGGGGAGCTGTTTTTT. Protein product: CASSLRGSGTEANTGELFF.